The present entry profiles one T cell receptor (beta chain) with its context. The repertoire was sequenced with immunoSEQ multiplex PCR; TCRdb's copy has only in-frame clones and lacks some. The sample has fewer than 350,000 clones, around 90% seen once; the top ten hold about 9.8%. This record comes from a study of blood T cell repertoires in COVID-19. This TCR was recovered from a young man with active or convalescent COVID-19. The specimen sequenced was peripheral blood.

This chain's CDR3 is CSVEGSSGVTDTQYF. The CDR3, as DNA: TGCAGCGTTGAGGGCTCTAGCGGGGTGACAGATACGCAGTATTTT. The chain employs TRBV29-1 and TRBJ2-3, with TRBD2 matching 9 bases. J gave up 3 bases and V 3 bases, and 7 bases lay outside the gene matches. The CDR3 runs 15 residues. CDR1 is SQVTM, CDR2 ANQGSEA, per germline.